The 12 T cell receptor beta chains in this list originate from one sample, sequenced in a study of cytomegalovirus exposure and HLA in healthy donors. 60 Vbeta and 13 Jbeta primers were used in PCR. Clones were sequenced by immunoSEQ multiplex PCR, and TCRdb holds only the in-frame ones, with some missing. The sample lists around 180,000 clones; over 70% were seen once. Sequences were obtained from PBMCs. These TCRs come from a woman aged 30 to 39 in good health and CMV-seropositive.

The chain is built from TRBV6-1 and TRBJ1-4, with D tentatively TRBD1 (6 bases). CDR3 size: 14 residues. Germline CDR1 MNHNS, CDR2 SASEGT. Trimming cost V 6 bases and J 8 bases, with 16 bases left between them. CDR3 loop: CASRSTGSGEKLFF. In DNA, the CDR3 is TGTGCCAGCAGAAGCACAGGGAGTGGGGAAAAACTGTTTTTT.

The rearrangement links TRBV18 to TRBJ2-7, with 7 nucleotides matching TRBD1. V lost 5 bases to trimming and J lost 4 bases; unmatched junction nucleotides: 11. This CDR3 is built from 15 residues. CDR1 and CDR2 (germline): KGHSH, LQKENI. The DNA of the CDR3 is TGTGCCAGCTCATCAAGGACAGGCGGAATTTACGAGCAGTACTTC. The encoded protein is CASSSRTGGIYEQYF.

This CDR3 is CAWTAGGNTEAFF. Here the CDR3 DNA reads TGTGCCTGGACAGCAGGGGGGAACACTGAAGCTTTCTTT. The V and J genes are TRBV30 and TRBJ1-1; 7 bases align to TRBD1. Germline V lookup: CDR1 GTSNPN, CDR2 SVGIG (reference sequence). Germline trimming cut 4 bases from V and 1 base from J; bases unmatched to any gene: 3. This CDR3 has 13 residues. The full variable domain, rest sourced from reference TRBV30 and TRBJ1-1, is SQTIHQWPATLVQPVGSPLSLECTVEGTSNPNLYWYRQAAGRGLQLLFYSVGIGQISSEVPQNLSASRPQDRQFILSSKKLLLSDSGFYLCAWTAGGNTEAFFGQGTRLTVV.

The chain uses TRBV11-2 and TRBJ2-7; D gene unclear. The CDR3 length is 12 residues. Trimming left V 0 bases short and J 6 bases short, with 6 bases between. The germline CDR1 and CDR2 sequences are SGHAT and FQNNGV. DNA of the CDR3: TGTGCCAGCAGCTTAGATCCGGGCGAGCAGTACTTC. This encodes CASSLDPGEQYF.

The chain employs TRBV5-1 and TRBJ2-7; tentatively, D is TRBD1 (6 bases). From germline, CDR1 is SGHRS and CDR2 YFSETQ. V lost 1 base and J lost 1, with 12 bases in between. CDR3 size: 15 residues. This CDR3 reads CASSLTRDTSYEQYF. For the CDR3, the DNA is TGCGCCAGCAGCTTGACCCGGGACACTTCCTACGAGCAGTACTTC.

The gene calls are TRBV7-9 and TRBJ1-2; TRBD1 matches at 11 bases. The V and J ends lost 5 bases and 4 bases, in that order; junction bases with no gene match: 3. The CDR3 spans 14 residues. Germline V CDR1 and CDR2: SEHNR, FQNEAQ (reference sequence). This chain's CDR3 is CASSPGQGAYGYTF. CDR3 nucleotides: TGTGCCAGCAGCCCCGGACAGGGGGCCTATGGCTACACCTTC.

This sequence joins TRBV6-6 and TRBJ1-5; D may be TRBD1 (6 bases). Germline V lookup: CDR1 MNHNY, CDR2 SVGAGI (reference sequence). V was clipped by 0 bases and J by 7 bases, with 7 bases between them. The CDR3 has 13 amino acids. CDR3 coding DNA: TGTGCCAGCAGTTACTCGAGGGGGCAGCCCCAGCATTTT. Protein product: CASSYSRGQPQHF.

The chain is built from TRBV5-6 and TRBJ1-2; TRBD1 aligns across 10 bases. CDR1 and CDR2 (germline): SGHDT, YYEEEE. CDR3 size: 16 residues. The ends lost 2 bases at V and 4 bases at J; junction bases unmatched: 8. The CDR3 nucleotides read TGTGCCAGCAGCTTCGTGACAGGGGGCAGTAGCTATGGCTACACCTTC. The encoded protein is CASSFVTGGSSYGYTF.

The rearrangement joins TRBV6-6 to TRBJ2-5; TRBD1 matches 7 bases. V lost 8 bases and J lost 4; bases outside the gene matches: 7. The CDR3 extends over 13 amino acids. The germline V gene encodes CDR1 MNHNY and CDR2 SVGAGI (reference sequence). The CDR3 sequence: CASSRGRAETQYF. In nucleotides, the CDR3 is TGTGCCAGCTCAAGGGGGCGGGCAGAGACCCAGTACTTC.

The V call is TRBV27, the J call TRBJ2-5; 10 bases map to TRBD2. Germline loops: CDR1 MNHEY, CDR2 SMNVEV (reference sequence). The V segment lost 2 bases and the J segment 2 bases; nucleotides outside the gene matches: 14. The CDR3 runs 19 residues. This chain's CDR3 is CASSLIGAGGPILQETQYF. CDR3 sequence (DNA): TGTGCCAGCAGTTTAATCGGAGCGGGAGGGCCGATTCTACAAGAGACCCAGTACTTC.

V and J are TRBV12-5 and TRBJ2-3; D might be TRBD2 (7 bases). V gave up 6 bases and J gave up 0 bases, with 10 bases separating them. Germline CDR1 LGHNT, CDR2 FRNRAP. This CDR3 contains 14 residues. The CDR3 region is CASGRGGSTDTQYF. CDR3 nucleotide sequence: TGTGCTAGTGGGAGGGGGGGGAGCACAGATACGCAGTATTTT. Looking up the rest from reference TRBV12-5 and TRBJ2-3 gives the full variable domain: DARVTQTPRHKVTEMGQEVTMRCQPILGHNTVFWYRQTMMQGLELLAYFRNRAPLDDSGMPKDRFSAEMPDATLATLKIQPSEPRDSAVYFCASGRGGSTDTQYFGPGTRLTVL.

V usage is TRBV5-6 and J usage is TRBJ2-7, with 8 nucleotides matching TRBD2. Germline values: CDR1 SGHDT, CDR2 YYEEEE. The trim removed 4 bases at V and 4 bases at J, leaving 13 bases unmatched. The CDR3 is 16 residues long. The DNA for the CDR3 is TGTGCCAGCAGCCCCTACGGGGGGGAGGGGGGATACGAGCAGTACTTC. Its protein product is CASSPYGGEGGYEQYF.